One sample yielded the 18 T cell receptor beta chains listed below, sequenced in a study of cytomegalovirus exposure and HLA in healthy donors. Primers: 60 Vbeta forward and 13 Jbeta reverse. The repertoire was sequenced with immunoSEQ multiplex PCR; TCRdb's copy has only in-frame clones and lacks some. The table has over 65,000 clones, 75% seen once. Sequences were obtained from PBMCs. These receptors all come from a man between 35 and 55 years old in good health and CMV-seronegative.

This clone was found once. J is TRBJ2-2 and V is TRBV19; 7 bases align to TRBD2. V was pared by 3 bases and J by 4 bases, with 5 bases of the junction left unmatched. The CDR3 covers 15 residues. Germline-derived CDR1 and CDR2 are LNHDA and SQIVND (reference sequence). This chain's CDR3 is CASSMGAGSTGELFF. The DNA for the CDR3 is TGTGCCAGTAGTATGGGAGCGGGGAGCACCGGGGAGCTGTTTTTT. Using reference TRBV19 and TRBJ2-2 for the parts outside the CDR3, the full variable domain is DGGITQSPKYLFRKEGQNVTLSCEQNLNHDAMYWYRQDPGQGLRLIYYSQIVNDFQKGDIAEGYSVSREKKESFPLTVTSAQKNPTAFYLCASSMGAGSTGELFFGEGSRLTVL.

The rearrangement links TRBV30 to TRBJ2-1, with a possible D match to TRBD1 (6 bases). V lost 2 bases to trimming and J lost 7 bases, with 9 bases between them. The germline V gene encodes CDR1 GTSNPN and CDR2 SVGIG (reference sequence). The CDR3 has 12 amino acids. CDR3 coding DNA: TGTGCCTGGAGTTCCACAGGGAATGAGCAGTTCTTC. This gives the protein CAWSSTGNEQFF.

The rearrangement joins TRBV27 to TRBJ2-5; 8 nucleotides agree with TRBD1. The J call is uncertain, as TRBJ2-7 better fits the DNA end. This CDR3 region has 14 residues. The germline V gene has CDR1 MNHEY and CDR2 SMNVEV (reference sequence). The CDR3 coding sequence is TGTGCCAGCCGGTCACAGGGGGTAATCCACGAGCAGTACTTC. It codes for CASRSQGVIHEQYF.

The chain uses TRBV13 and TRBJ2-7; D possibly corresponds to TRBD1 (5 bases). With 2 bases removed from V and 2 bases from J, the gap between germline ends came to 13 bases. The CDR3 length is 15 residues. Germline assignment: CDR1 PRHDT and CDR2 FYEKMQ (reference sequence). The CDR3 DNA reads TGTGCCAGCAGCTTACGAACAGGTGATCCCTACGAGCAGTACTTC. It is translated as CASSLRTGDPYEQYF.

V and J are TRBV5-1 and TRBJ1-6; 7 bases line up with TRBD1. The CDR3 is 14 amino acids. With 2 bases clipped from V and 8 bases from J, the junction kept 4 bases outside the gene matches. Germline values: CDR1 SGHRS, CDR2 YFSETQ. DNA for the CDR3: TGCGCCAGCAGCTTCGGGACAGACGATTCACCCCTCCACTTT. It yields the protein CASSFGTDDSPLHF.

The J gene is TRBJ2-2, the V gene TRBV5-4; D is possibly TRBD2 (6 bases). The V gene lost 4 bases and the J gene lost 1 base, with 14 bases spanning the gap. Germline assignment: CDR1 SGHNT and CDR2 YYREEE (reference sequence). There are 16 residues in the CDR3. CDR3 DNA: TGTGCCAGCAGCCCCCTCGGGGGTGGGAACACCGGGGAGCTGTTTTTT. Translating it yields CASSPLGGGNTGELFF. The whole variable domain, remainder taken from reference TRBV5-4 and TRBJ2-2, is ETGVTQSPTHLIKTRGQQVTLRCSSQSGHNTVSWYQQALGQGPQFIFQYYREEENGRGNFPPRFSGLQFPNYSSELNVNALELDDSALYLCASSPLGGGNTGELFFGEGSRLTVL.

V usage is TRBV6-5 and J usage is TRBJ2-7; tentatively, D is TRBD1 (6 bases). This CDR3 has 14 residues. Germline-derived CDR1 and CDR2 are MNHEY and SVGAGI. Trimming cost V 6 bases and J 1 base, with 13 bases left between them. The CDR3 loop is CASSPTRGSYEQYF. Here the CDR3 DNA reads TGTGCCAGCAGCCCGACCAGGGGTTCCTACGAGCAGTACTTC.

This clone has only a few counts. The chain uses TRBV7-2 and TRBJ1-5, with D maybe TRBD1 (6 bases). Per germline, CDR1 SGHTA and CDR2 FQGNSA. The ends were cut back, 0 bases at V and 7 bases at J, with 10 bases in the middle. This CDR3 is 14 amino acids long. This chain's CDR3 is CASSLAGGGQPQHF. The DNA of the CDR3 is TGTGCCAGCAGCTTAGCCGGGGGGGGCCAGCCCCAGCATTTT.

This sequence joins TRBV6-5 and TRBJ1-1, with D possibly being TRBD1 (6 bases). Trimming cost V 6 bases and J 4 bases, with 15 bases left between them. Germline CDR1 MNHEY, CDR2 SVGAGI. The CDR3 covers 14 residues. The CDR3 DNA sequence: TGTGCCAGCAGCTCGGGGAGGGGGGTCACTGAAGCTTTCTTT. Translated: CASSSGRGVTEAFF.

J is TRBJ2-7 and V is TRBV15, with a tentative D call TRBD2 (6 bases). Per the germline V gene, CDR1 is LNHNV and CDR2 is YYDKDF (reference sequence). Trimming pared 3 bases from V and 0 bases from J, leaving 9 bases between. CDR3 length equals 14 residues. CDR3 bases: TGTGCCACCAGCAGCGGCGGGACCTCCTACGAGCAGTACTTC. Protein product: CATSSGGTSYEQYF. Full variable domain (missing parts from reference TRBV15 and TRBJ2-7): DAMVIQNPRYQVTQFGKPVTLSCSQTLNHNVMYWYQQKSSQAPKLLFHYYDKDFNNEADTPDNFQSRRPNTSFCFLDIRSPGLGDTAMYLCATSSGGTSYEQYFGPGTRLTVT.

CDR3 in DNA: TGTGCCAGCAGTTCCGACAGGGCCCCCCAGCATTTT. Residues: CASSSDRAPQHF. The chain links TRBV28 to TRBJ1-5, with 7 bases lining up with TRBD1. With V trimmed by 4 bases and J by 10 bases, 4 bases remained unmatched. This CDR3 region has 12 residues. In germline, CDR1 is MDHEN, CDR2 SYDVKM.

The V call is TRBV5-1, the J call TRBJ1-5, with D uncertain. The germline V gene encodes CDR1 SGHRS and CDR2 YFSETQ. The CDR3 length is 15 residues. V was clipped by 4 bases and J by 3 bases, with 14 bases between them. CDR3 residues: CASSPGGLDNQPQHF. The DNA for the CDR3 is TGCGCCAGCAGCCCGGGAGGTTTGGACAATCAGCCCCAGCATTTT.

This chain connects TRBV5-1 to TRBJ2-2, with 15 positions matching TRBD2. This CDR3 has 17 residues. The germline V gene has CDR1 SGHRS and CDR2 YFSETQ. Trimming cost V 4 bases and J 4 bases; bases outside gene matches: 5. The CDR3 nucleotides are TGCGCCAGCAGCACCGGACTAGCGGGAGGGGTCACCGGGGAGCTGTTTTTT. It yields the protein CASSTGLAGGVTGELFF.

A note on this clone: One end of the junction fails to match germline, which may point to a read error. The rearrangement joins TRBV4-1 to TRBJ2-7, with D possibly being TRBD2 (5 bases). From germline, CDR1 is MGHRA and CDR2 YSYEKL. There are 16 residues in the CDR3. The CDR3 bases are TGCGCCGGCAGCCAAGATCCCCCGGGGAACAGACAAGAGCAGTACTTC. It translates to CAGSQDPPGNRQEQYF.

The rearrangement joins TRBV2 to TRBJ2-7, with 9 bases fitting TRBD1. The ends lost 6 bases at V and 2 bases at J; junction bases unmatched: 5. Germline assignment: CDR1 SNHLY and CDR2 FYNNEI. CDR3 size: 14 residues. In DNA, the CDR3 is TGTGCCAGCAGCGTGGACAGGGGAACCTACGAGCAGTACTTC. Protein sequence: CASSVDRGTYEQYF.

CDR3 nucleotides: TGTGCCAGCCGGGTGAACACTGAAGCTTTCTTT. Translated, it gives CASRVNTEAFF. V gene TRBV6-6 combines with J gene TRBJ1-1; D is unclear. Germline V CDR1 and CDR2: MNHNY, SVGAGI (reference sequence). This CDR3 is 11 amino acids long. V dropped 8 bases and J dropped 0 bases, with 4 bases sitting between them.

The rearrangement joins TRBV6-1 to TRBJ2-2; 9 bases are a match to TRBD2. V lost 0 bases to trimming and J lost 4 bases; unmatched junction nucleotides: 0. The CDR3 spans 15 residues. CDR1 and CDR2 (germline): MNHNS, SASEGT. This CDR3 is CASSEASGSTGELFF. The CDR3 nucleotides are TGTGCCAGCAGTGAAGCTAGCGGGAGCACCGGGGAGCTGTTTTTT.

This chain uses TRBV11-2 with TRBJ2-2; 12 nucleotides agree with TRBD2. With 3 bases clipped from V and 6 bases from J, the junction kept 5 bases outside the gene matches. Germline V CDR1 and CDR2: SGHAT, FQNNGV. The CDR3 runs 16 residues. In DNA form, the CDR3 reads TGTGCCAGCAGCTTCTTGACTAGCGGGGGCCCCGGGGAGCTGTTTTTT. Residues: CASSFLTSGGPGELFF.